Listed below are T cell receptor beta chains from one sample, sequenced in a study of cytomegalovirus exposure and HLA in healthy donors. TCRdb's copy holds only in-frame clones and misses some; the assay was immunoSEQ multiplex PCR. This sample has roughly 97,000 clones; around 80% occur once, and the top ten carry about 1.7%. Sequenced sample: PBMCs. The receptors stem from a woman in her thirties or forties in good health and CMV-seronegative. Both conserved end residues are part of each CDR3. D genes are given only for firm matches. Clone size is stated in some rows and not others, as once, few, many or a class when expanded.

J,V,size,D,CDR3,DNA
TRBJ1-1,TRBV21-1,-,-,CAIRGHLYLNTEAFF,TGTGCCATTCGCGGACACCTCTACTTGAACACTGAAGCTTTCTTT
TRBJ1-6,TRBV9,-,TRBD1,CASSPGQTYSPLHF,TGTGCCAGCAGCCCGGGACAGACTTATTCACCCCTCCACTTT
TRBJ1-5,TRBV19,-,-,CASNDGNNQPQHF,TGTGCCAGTAACGACGGGAACAATCAGCCCCAGCATTTT
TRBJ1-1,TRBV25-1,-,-,CASSKGGLGTEAFF,TGTGCCAGCAGTAAAGGGGGTCTTGGCACTGAAGCTTTCTTT
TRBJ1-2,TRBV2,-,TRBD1,CASSEQRDRRVRYTF,TGTGCCAGCAGTGAGCAACGGGACAGGCGAGTACGGTACACCTTC
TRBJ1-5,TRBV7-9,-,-,CASSFSGVGNQPQHF,TGTGCCAGCAGCTTCTCAGGGGTGGGCAATCAGCCCCAGCATTTT
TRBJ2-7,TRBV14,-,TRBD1,CASSQDPEGAITHYEQYF,TGTGCCAGCAGCCAAGACCCAGAGGGGGCTATAACCCACTACGAGCAGTACTTC
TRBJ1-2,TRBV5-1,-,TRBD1,CASTPFPDRVSYGYTF,TGCGCCAGCACCCCTTTCCCGGACAGGGTGTCCTATGGCTACACCTTC
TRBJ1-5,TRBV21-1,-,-,CASSKGAGPQTPYSNQPQHF,TGTGCCAGCAGCAAAGGGGCGGGGCCGCAAACACCTTATAGCAATCAGCCCCAGCATTTT
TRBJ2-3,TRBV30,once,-,CATTRTSTDTQYF,TGTGCCACCACGCGGACAAGCACAGATACGCAGTATTTT
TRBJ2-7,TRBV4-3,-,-,CASSQTEEAGKKAYEQYF,TGCGCCAGCAGCCAAACTGAGGAGGCGGGTAAAAAAGCCTACGAGCAGTACTTC
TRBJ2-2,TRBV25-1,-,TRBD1,CASNRGNTGELFF,TGTGCCAGCAACAGGGGAAACACCGGGGAGCTGTTTTTT
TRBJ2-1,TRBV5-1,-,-,CASSLWGEEQFF,TGCGCCAGCAGCCTGTGGGGCGAGGAGCAGTTCTTC
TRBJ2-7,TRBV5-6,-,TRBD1,CASSFSDRGRHEQYF,TGTGCCAGCAGCTTTTCCGACAGGGGTCGCCACGAGCAGTACTTC
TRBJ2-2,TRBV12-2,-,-,CASRWGLGISSGELFF,-
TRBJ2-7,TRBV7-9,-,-,CASRSGDPYEQYF,TGTGCCAGCAGATCCGGTGATCCCTACGAGCAGTACTTC
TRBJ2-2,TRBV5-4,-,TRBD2,CASSLVAGGPRGELFF,TGTGCCAGCAGCTTGGTAGCGGGAGGGCCCAGGGGGGAGCTGTTTTTT
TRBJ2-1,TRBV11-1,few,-,CASSSLTDNEQFF,TGTGCCAGCAGCTCTCTGACTGACAATGAGCAGTTCTTC
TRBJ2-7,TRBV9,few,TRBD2,CASSVGDGLAATYEQYF,TGTGCCAGCAGCGTAGGTGATGGACTAGCGGCTACCTACGAGCAGTACTTC
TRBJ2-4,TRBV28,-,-,CASSSPQIAKNIQYF,TGTGCCAGCAGTTCCCCCCAGATAGCCAAAAACATTCAGTACTTC
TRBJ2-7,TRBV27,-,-,CASSLSRQVGNEQYF,TGTGCCAGCAGTTTATCCCGACAGGTCGGGAACGAGCAGTACTTC
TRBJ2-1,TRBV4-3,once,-,CASSQSYSSVGEQFF,TGCGCCAGCAGCCAAAGTTACAGCTCGGTTGGGGAGCAGTTCTTC
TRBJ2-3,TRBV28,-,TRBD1,CASSLHRGPDTQYF,TGTGCCAGCAGTCTCCACAGGGGGCCAGATACGCAGTATTTT
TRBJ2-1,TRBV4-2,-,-,CASSPQSGGYNEQFF,TGTGCCAGCAGCCCCCAAAGCGGAGGGTACAATGAGCAGTTCTTC
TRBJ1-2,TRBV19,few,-,CASSMAPGQGYTF,TGTGCCAGTAGTATGGCCCCAGGGCAGGGCTACACCTTC
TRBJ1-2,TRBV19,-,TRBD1,CASSIDWTGSFYGYTF,TGTGCCAGTAGTATAGATTGGACAGGGAGCTTCTATGGCTACACCTTC
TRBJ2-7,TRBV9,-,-,CASSVGSAGRDEQYF,TGTGCCAGCAGCGTAGGATCGGCGGGACGGGACGAGCAGTACTTC
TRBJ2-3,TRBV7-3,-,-,CASSRGASDTQYF,TGTGCCAGCAGCCGAGGAGCTTCAGATACGCAGTATTTT
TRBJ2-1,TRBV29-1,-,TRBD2,CSVTGTSGMLDYNEQFF,TGCAGCGTCACCGGGACTAGCGGGATGTTGGACTACAATGAGCAGTTCTTC
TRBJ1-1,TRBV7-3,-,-,CASSLMGSTEAFF,TGTGCCAGCAGCTTAATGGGGAGCACTGAAGCTTTCTTT
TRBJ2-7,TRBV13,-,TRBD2,CASSLVSPFGGGSRYEQYF,TGTGCCAGCAGCTTAGTTTCCCCTTTTGGAGGCGGGAGTAGGTACGAGCAGTACTTC